These 8 T cell receptor beta chains originate from one sample sequenced in a study of T cell responses to AZD1222 COVID-19 vaccine. The data were produced by immunoSEQ multiplex PCR, yet TCRdb's version contains in-frame clones alone and is incomplete. The sample holds about 140,000 clones, roughly 89% seen once. Specimen: peripheral blood, collected 28 days after the second dose of the MenACWY control vaccine. Receptor source: an adult who received the MenACWY meningococcal vaccine as a control.

The chain is built from TRBV18 and TRBJ1-2, with 7 bases lining up with TRBD1. Germline lookup yields CDR1 KGHSH and CDR2 LQKENI. V was pared by 0 bases and J by 6 bases, with 10 bases of the junction left unmatched. The CDR3 runs to 16 residues. CDR3: CASSPPNGGGADGYTF. The DNA of the CDR3 is TGTGCCAGCTCACCACCTAACGGAGGGGGCGCGGATGGCTACACCTTC.

The chain couples TRBV9 to TRBJ2-3; the match to TRBD2 covers 8 bases. Trimming took 0 bases from V and 1 from J; bases not matched to a gene: 4. From germline, CDR1 is SGDLS and CDR2 YYNGEE. The CDR3 contains 16 residues. In DNA, the CDR3 is TGTGCCAGCAGCGTAGGGCGGGAGGCCCGCACAGATACGCAGTATTTT. Translating it yields CASSVGREARTDTQYF.

The chain has TRBV28 and TRBJ2-5; D could derive from TRBD1 or TRBD2 (6 bases each). Trimming stripped 3 bases from V and 1 base from J, with 15 bases between. CDR3 size: 16 residues. Germline-derived CDR1 and CDR2 are MDHEN and SYDVKM. CDR3 loop: CASSFSDGGGQETQYF. The CDR3 nucleotides are TGTGCCAGCAGTTTTTCGGATGGAGGGGGCCAAGAGACCCAGTACTTC.

The chain is built from TRBV13 and TRBJ1-3; D is unresolved. The CDR3 is 17 amino acids. Germline V gives CDR1 PRHDT, CDR2 FYEKMQ (reference sequence). The V end lost 5 bases, the J end lost 7 bases, and 24 bases lay between the germline ends. CDR3 in DNA: TGTGCCAGCAGCCCACCCCGAGGGAGGCGGGTCGCCAACACCATATATTTT. This sequence encodes CASSPPRGRRVANTIYF.

CDR3 protein: CASSRTGGSDTDTQYF. In nucleotides, the CDR3 is TGCGCCAGCAGCCGAACAGGGGGCAGTGACACAGATACGCAGTATTTT. This chain links TRBV5-1 with TRBJ2-3, with TRBD1 matching over 9 bases. The germline gives CDR1 SGHRS, CDR2 YFSETQ. The CDR3 is 16 amino acids. The V gene end was trimmed by 4 bases and the J gene end by 2 bases; junction bases not matched to a gene: 8.

The count of this clone is one. This chain links TRBV5-1 with TRBJ2-7; D remains unclear. Germline V gene data show CDR1 as SGHRS and CDR2 as YFSETQ. V was trimmed by 4 bases and J by 0 bases, leaving 17 bases between them. This CDR3 contains 16 residues. The CDR3 sequence: CASSPGPLGNSYEQYF. In DNA form, the CDR3 reads TGCGCCAGCAGCCCCGGGCCCCTGGGGAACTCCTACGAGCAGTACTTC. The whole variable domain, filled in from reference TRBV5-1 and TRBJ2-7, reads KAGVTQTPRYLIKTRGQQVTLSCSPISGHRSVSWYQQTPGQGLQFLFEYFSETQRNKGNFPGRFSGRQFSNSRSEMNVSTLELGDSALYLCASSPGPLGNSYEQYFGPGTRLTVT.

The chain couples TRBV19 to TRBJ2-7, with a tentative D call TRBD1 (5 bases). Trimming left V 9 bases short and J 5 bases short, with 14 bases between. Germline values: CDR1 LNHDA, CDR2 SQIVND (reference sequence). The CDR3 spans 12 residues. CDR3 coding DNA: TGTGCCAGCGGAAGGGGATTCAACGAGCAGTACTTC. Its protein product is CASGRGFNEQYF.

The V and J genes are TRBV19 and TRBJ2-7; a weak D match, TRBD2 (6 bases). V was pared by 10 bases and J by 4 bases, with 11 bases between. The CDR3 totals 11 residues. Looked up from germline, CDR1 is LNHDA and CDR2 is SQIVND (reference sequence). The CDR3 loop is CATRDFYEQYF. CDR3 sequence (DNA): TGTGCCACCCGGGACTTTTACGAGCAGTACTTC.